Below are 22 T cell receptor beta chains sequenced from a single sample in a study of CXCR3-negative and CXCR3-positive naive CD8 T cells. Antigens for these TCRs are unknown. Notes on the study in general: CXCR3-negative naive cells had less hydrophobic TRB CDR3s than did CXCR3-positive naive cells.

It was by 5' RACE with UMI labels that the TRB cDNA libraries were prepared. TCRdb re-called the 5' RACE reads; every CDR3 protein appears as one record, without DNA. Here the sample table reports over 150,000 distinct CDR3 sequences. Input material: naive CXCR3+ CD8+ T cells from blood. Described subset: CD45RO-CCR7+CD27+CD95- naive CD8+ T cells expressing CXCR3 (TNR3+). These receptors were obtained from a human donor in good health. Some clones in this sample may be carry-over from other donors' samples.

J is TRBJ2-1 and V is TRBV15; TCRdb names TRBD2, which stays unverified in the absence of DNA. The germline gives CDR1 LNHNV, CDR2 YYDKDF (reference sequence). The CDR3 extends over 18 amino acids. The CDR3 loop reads CATSRVLAGGRTYNEQFF.

CDR3 residues: CSVGQGDYNEQFF. V is TRBV29-1 and J is TRBJ2-1; TCRdb's assignment of TRBD1 cannot be checked, as there is no DNA. Germline assignment: CDR1 SQVTM and CDR2 ANQGSEA. The CDR3 has 13 amino acids.

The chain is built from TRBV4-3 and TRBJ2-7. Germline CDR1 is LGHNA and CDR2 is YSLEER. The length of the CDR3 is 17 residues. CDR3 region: CASSQEVATAISYEQYF.

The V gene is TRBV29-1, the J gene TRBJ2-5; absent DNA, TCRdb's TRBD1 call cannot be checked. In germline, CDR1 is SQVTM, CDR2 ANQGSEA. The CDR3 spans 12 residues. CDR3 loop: CSARDSEETQYF.

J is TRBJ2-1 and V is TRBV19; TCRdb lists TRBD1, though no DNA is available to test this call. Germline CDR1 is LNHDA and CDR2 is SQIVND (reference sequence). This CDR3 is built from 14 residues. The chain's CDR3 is CASSTLISYNEQFF.

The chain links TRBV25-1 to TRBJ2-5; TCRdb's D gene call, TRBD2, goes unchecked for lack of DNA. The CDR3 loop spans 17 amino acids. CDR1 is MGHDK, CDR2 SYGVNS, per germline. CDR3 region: CASSDPWRQDQSETQYF. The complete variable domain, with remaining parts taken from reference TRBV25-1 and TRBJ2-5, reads EADIYQTPRYLVIGTGKKITLECSQTMGHDKMYWYQQDPGMELHLIHYSYGVNSTEKGDLSSESTVSRIRTEHFPLTLESARPSHTSQYLCASSDPWRQDQSETQYFGPGTRLLVL.

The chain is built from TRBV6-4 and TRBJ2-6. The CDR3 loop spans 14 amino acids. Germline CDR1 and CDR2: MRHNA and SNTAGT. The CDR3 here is CASSSLSGANVLTF.

CDR3 in amino acids: CASSSSGTHITDTQYF. V gene TRBV7-9 combines with J gene TRBJ2-3; TCRdb designates TRBD2, a call that cannot be tested without DNA. From germline, CDR1 is SEHNR and CDR2 FQNEAQ (reference sequence). The CDR3 is 16 amino acids.

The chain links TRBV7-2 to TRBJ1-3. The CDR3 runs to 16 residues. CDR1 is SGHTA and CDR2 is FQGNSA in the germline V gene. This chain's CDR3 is CASSLEDGPSGNTIYF.

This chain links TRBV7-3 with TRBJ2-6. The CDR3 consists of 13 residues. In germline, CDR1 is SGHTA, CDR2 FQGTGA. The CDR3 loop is CASGFSGANVLTF.

The CDR3 protein is CATHRAGAYEQYF. This rearrangement joins TRBV15 to TRBJ2-7; the TCRdb D gene call, TRBD1, has no DNA to confirm it. The CDR3 runs 13 residues. Germline V gene sequence: CDR1 LNHNV, CDR2 YYDKDF (reference sequence).

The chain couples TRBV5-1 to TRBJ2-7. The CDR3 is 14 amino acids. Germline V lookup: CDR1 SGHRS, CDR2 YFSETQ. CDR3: CASSPGPGSYEQYF.

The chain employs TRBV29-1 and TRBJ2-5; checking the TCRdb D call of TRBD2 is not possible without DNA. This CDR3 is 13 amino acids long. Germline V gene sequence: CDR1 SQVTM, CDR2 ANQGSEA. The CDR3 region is CSFQTSGQETQYF.

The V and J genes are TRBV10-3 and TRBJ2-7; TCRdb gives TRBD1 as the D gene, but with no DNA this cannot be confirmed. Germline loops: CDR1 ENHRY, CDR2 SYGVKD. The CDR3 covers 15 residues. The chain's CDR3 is CAISDGQGAQDEQYF.

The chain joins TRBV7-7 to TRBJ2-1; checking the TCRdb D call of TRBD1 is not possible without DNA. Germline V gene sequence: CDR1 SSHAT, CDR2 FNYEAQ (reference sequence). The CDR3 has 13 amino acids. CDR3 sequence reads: CASSSGAYNEQFF.

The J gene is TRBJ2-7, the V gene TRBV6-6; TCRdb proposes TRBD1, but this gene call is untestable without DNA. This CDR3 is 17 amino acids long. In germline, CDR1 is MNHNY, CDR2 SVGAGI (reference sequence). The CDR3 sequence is CASSYSSPYGQGILQYF.

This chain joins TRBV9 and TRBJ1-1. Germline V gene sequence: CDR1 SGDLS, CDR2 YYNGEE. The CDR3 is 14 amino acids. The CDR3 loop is CASSVEGMNTEAFF. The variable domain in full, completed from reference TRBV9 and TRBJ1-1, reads DSGVTQTPKHLITATGQRVTLRCSPRSGDLSVYWYQQSLDQGLQFLIQYYNGEERAKGNILERFSAQQFPDLHSELNLSSLELGDSALYFCASSVEGMNTEAFFGQGTRLTVV.

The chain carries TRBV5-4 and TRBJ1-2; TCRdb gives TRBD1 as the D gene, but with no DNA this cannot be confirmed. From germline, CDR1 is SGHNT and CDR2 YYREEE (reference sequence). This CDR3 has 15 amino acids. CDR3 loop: CASSLEALNRVGYTF.

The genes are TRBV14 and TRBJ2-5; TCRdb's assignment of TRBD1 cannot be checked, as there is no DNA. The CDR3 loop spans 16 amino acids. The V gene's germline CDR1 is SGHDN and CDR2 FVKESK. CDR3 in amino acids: CASSHWVGGLQETQYF.

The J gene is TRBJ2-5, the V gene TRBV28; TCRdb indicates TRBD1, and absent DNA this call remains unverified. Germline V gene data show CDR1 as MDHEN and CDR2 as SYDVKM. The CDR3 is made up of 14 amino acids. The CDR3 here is CASSLPPGLETQYF.

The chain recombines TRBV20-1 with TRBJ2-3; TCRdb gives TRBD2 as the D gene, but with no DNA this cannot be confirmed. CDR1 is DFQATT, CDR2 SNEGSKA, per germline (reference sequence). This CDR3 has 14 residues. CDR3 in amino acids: CSAGSRESSPTQYF.

CDR3 residues: CASSLVGVGQPQHF. V gene TRBV7-9 combines with J gene TRBJ1-5; the D call of TRBD1 rests on TCRdb alone, since no DNA is present to check it. CDR1 is SEHNR, CDR2 FQNEAQ, per germline (reference sequence). The CDR3 is 14 amino acids.